The clone carrying this TCR beta chain came up once. As yet, its antigen is unknown. This specimen comes from a study of shared clonotypes between healthy human individuals. Turning to the study itself: There were three CD4 naive, three CD4 memory, two CD8 naive and one CD8 memory plates per donor.

The CDR3 runs 15 residues. Germline-derived CDR1 and CDR2 are SGHNT and YYREEE (reference sequence). V lost 4 bases to trimming and J lost 8 bases, with 21 bases between them. Study-wide results and caveats: In contrast to clonotypes shared by all four donors, non-shared clonotypes had lower generation probabilities.

Under the authors' procedure: Junction-only sequences without quality scores were provided by ImmunoSEQ, so filtering was different. Measured with immunoSEQ multiplex PCR; TCRdb has only the in-frame clones, and not every one. That table gives V, J and clone size, and the DNA gave D and trimming. The sample consists of 2 million to 2.5 million clones, just over 90% of them appearing once. Sequenced material: naive CD4+ T cells from PBMCs. Sample subset: CD45RA+ positively selected. This receptor was taken from a man between 18 and 29 years old in good health. Some clones in this sample may be carry-over from other donors' samples. The chain uses TRBV5-4 and TRBJ1-2, with D possibly TRBD1 on 6 matching bases. The CDR3 DNA reads TGTGCCAGCAGCCGGGACCGCCCTACCGACAGGGGCTACACCTTC. Translated, it gives CASSRDRPTDRGYTF.